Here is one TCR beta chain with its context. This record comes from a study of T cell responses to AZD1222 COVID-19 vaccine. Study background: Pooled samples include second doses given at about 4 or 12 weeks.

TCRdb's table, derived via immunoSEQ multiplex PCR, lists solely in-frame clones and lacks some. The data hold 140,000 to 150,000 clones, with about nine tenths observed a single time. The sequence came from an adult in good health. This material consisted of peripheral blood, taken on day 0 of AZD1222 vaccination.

CDR3 loop: CASSILASGTGELFF. The CDR3 coding sequence is TGTGCCAGTAGTATTTTGGCTAGCGGCACCGGGGAGCTGTTTTTT. This sequence joins TRBV19 and TRBJ2-2, with 7 bases fitting TRBD2. Germline V CDR1 and CDR2: LNHDA, SQIVND (reference sequence). V lost 3 bases, J lost 4 bases, and 5 bases stayed unmatched. The CDR3 runs to 15 residues.